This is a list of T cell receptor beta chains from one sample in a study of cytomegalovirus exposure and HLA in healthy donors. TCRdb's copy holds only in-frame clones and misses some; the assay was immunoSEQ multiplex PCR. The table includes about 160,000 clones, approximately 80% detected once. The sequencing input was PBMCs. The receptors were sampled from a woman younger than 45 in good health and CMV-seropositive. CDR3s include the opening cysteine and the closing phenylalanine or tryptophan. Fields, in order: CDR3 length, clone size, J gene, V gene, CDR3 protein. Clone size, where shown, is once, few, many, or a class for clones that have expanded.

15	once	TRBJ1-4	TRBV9	CASSVEEDPNEKLFF
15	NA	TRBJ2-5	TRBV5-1	CASSLYGFIQETQYF
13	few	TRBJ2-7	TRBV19	CASSIAVGYEQYF
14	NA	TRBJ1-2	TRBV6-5	CAGSRQVGDGGYTF
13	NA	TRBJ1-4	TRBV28	CASSGYRGEKLFF
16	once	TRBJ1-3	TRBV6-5	CASSSVAGGHGNTIYF
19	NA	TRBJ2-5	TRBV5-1	CASSLEGSRLAGVTETQYF
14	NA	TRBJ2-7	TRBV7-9	CASSGDYSAYEQYF
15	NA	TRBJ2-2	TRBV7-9	CSSSLARPNTGELFF
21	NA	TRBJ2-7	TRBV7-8	CASSPYRVPGTGVSPFYEQYF
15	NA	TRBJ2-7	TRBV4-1	CASSPMGGNPYEQYF
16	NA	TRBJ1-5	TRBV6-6	CASRSPGQGVHQPQHF
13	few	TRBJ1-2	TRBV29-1	CSASTGTNYGYTF
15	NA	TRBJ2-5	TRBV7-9	CASSFFRDLLETQYF
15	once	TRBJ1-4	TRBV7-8	CASSSYRERNEKLFF
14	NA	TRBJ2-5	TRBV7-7	CASSQQGFSETQYF
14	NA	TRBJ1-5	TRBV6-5	CASSYCVGDQPQHF
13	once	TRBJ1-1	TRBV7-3	CASSLTSTGKAFF
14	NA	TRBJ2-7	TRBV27	CASSLSEEAYEQYF
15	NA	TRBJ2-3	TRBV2	CASSERLAGTDTQYF
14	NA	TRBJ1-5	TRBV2	CASSRGDGNQPQHF
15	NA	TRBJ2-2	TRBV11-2	CASSFRSSGTGELFF
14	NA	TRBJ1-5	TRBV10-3	CATADREGLQPQHF
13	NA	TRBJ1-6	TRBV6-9	CASGQGENSPLHF
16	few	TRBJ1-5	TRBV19	CASRTLQGALNQPQHF
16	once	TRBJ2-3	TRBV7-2	CASSLPGLAGTDTQYF
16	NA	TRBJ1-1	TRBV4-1	CASSQVGQGRRTEAFF
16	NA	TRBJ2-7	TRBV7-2	CASSEGTSGIYNEQYF
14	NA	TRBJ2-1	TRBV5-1	CASGRDYSYNEQFF
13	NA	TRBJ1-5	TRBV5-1	CASSFSGAQPQHF
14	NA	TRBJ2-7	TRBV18	CASSPQSDFNEQYF
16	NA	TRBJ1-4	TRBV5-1	CASSQTGGNPNEKLFF
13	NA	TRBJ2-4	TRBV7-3	CASSLYPGYIQYF
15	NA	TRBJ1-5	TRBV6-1	CASSEGPGRVEPQHF
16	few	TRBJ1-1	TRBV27	CASSFRQNHMNTEAFF
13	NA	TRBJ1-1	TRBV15	CATSTQGWAEAFF
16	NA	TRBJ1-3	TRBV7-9	CASSLDRGSFGNTIYF
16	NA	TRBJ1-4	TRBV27	CASSLSITVLNEKLFF
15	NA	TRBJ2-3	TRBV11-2	CASSQLGQGIDTQYF
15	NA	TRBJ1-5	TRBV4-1	CASSQGTGEYQPQHF
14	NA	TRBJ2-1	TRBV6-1	CASRGVTSLDEQFF
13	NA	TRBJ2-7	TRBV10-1	CASKQGITYEQYF
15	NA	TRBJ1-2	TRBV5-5	CASSFSLGQGYGYTF
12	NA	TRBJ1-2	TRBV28	CASSTRAYGYTF
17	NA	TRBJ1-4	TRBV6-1	CASSEVSGFRVFEKLFF
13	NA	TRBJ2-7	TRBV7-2	CASSPRTGYEQYF
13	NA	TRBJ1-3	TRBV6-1	CASSLRGGNTIYF
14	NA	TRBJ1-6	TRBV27	CASSPGSGNSPLHF
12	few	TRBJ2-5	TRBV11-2	CASSSSRETQYF
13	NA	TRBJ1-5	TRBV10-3	CAINRGDNQPQHF
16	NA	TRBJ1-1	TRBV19	CASSIKSLSSNTEAFF
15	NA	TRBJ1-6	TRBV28	CASRTWGENNSPLHF
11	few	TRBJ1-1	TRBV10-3	CAIRVDRAAFF